A single TCR beta chain is shown here with its context. Its antigen is not known. The sample belongs to a study of radiotherapy plus CTLA-4 blockade in lung cancer. Study outcomes and limitations: Interferon-beta and early blood T cell clone dynamics reportedly predicted response best. There was expansion of tumor-derived TCR clones in blood after radiotherapy plus ipilimumab.

The protocol was immunoSEQ multiplex PCR, while the TCRdb copy is restricted to in-frame clones and leaves out a portion. Of over 95,000 clones listed, roughly 74% are singletons. Alongside CTLA-4 blockade with ipilimumab, patients with chemo-refractory metastatic non-small-cell lung cancer received focal radiation. The CDR3 is made up of 16 amino acids. The ends lost 2 bases at V and 4 bases at J; junction bases unmatched: 5. Per the germline V gene, CDR1 is MDHEN and CDR2 is SYDVKM. The specimen comprised peripheral blood, sampled from a patient treated with radiotherapy plus ipilimumab. The chain links TRBV28 to TRBJ2-5; TRBD2 agrees at 12 bases. The receptor comes from a human donor with non-small cell lung cancer who had a partial response to radiotherapy plus ipilimumab. Some clones in this sample may be carry-over from other donors' samples. The CDR3 spells CASSLRSSGGVETQYF. The DNA of the CDR3 is TGTGCCAGCAGTTTACGGTCTAGCGGGGGGGTAGAGACCCAGTACTTC.